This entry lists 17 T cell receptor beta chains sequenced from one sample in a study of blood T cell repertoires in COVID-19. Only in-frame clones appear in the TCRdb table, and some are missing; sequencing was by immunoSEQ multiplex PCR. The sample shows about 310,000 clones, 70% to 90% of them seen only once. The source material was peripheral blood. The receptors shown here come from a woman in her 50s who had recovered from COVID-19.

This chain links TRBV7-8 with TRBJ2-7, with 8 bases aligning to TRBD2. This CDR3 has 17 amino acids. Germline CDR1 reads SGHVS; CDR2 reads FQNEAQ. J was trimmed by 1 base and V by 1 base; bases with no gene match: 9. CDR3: CASSLGRLAGPSYEQYF. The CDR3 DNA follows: TGTGCCAGCAGCTTAGGTCGTCTAGCGGGCCCATCCTACGAGCAGTACTTC.

The CDR3 loop is CASSQDLTSGSTGELFF. As DNA, the CDR3 is TGTGCCAGCAGCCAAGATTTGACTAGCGGGAGTACCGGGGAGCTGTTTTTT. J is TRBJ2-2 and V is TRBV3-1 (or the pseudogene TRBV3-2); 12 nucleotides match TRBD2. This CDR3 region has 17 residues. V was pared by 0 bases and J by 5 bases, with 4 bases of the junction left unmatched. From germline, CDR1 is LGHDT and CDR2 YNNKEL (reference sequence).

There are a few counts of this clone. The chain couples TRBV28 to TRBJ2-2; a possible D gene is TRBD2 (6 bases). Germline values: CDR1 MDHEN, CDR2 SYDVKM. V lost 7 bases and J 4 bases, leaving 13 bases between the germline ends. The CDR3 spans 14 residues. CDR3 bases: TGTGCCAGCACTGCTAGCGTACTCACCGGGGAGCTGTTTTTT. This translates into CASTASVLTGELFF.

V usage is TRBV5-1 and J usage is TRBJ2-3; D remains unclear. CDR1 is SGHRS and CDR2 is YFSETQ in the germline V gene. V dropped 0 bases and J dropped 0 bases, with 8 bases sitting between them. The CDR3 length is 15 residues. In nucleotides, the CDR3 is TGCGCCAGCAGCTTGGGAGGTGGAAGCACAGATACGCAGTATTTT. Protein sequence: CASSLGGGSTDTQYF. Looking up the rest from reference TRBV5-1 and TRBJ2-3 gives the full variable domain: KAGVTQTPRYLIKTRGQQVTLSCSPISGHRSVSWYQQTPGQGLQFLFEYFSETQRNKGNFPGRFSGRQFSNSRSEMNVSTLELGDSALYLCASSLGGGSTDTQYFGPGTRLTVL.

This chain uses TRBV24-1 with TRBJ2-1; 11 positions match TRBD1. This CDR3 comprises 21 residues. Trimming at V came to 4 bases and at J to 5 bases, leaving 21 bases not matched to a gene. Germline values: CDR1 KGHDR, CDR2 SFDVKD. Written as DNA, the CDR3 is TGTGCCACCAGTGACCCACTCGGGGACAGGGGGGCCCCGGAGTCCGACAATGAGCAGTTCTTC. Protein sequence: CATSDPLGDRGAPESDNEQFF.

For the CDR3, the DNA is TGCAGCGTTGAAGAGTTGACAGGGCTACGCTCCTACGAGCAGTACTTC. Translation: CSVEELTGLRSYEQYF. The chain links TRBV29-1 to TRBJ2-7, with TRBD1 matching over 7 bases. CDR1 SQVTM and CDR2 ANQGSEA come from the germline V gene. The CDR3 contains 16 residues. V dropped 0 bases and J dropped 0; count of bases not matched to a gene: 8.

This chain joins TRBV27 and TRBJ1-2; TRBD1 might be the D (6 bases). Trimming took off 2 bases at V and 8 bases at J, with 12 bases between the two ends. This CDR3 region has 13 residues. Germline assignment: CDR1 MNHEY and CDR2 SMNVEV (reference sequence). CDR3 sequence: CASSLLQGRGYTF. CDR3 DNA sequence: TGTGCCAGCAGTTTACTACAGGGTCGAGGCTACACCTTC.

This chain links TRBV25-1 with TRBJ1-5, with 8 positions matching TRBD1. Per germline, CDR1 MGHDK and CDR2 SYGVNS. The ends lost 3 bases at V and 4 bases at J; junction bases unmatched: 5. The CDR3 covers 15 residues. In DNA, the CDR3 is TGTGCCAGCAGTGACTCGACAGGGGTTAATCAGCCCCAGCATTTT. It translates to CASSDSTGVNQPQHF.

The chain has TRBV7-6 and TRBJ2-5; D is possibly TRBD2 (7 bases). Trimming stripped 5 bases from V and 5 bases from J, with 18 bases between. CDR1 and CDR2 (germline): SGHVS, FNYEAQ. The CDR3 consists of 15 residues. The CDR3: CASSPQAGASETQYF. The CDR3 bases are TGTGCCAGCAGCCCTCAGGCGGGGGCGTCGGAGACCCAGTACTTC.

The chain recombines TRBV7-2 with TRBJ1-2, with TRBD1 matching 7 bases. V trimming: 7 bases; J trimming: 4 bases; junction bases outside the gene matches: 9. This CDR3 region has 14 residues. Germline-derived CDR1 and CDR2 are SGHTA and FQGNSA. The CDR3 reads CASIPAGQVYGYTF. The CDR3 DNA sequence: TGTGCCAGCATCCCAGCTGGACAGGTCTATGGCTACACCTTC.

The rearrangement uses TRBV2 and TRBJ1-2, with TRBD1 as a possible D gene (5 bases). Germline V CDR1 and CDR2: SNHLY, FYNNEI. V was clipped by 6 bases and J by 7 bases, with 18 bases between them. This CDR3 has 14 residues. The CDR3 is CASREGSATGGYTF. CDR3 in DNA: TGTGCCAGCAGGGAGGGGTCAGCGACGGGTGGCTACACCTTC.

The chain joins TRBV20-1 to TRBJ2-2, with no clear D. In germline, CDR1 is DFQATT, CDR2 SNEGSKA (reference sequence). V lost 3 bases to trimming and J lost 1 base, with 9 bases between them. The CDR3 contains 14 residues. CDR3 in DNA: TGCAGTGCTAGTAGCACCCGGAACACCGGGGAGCTGTTTTTT. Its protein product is CSASSTRNTGELFF.

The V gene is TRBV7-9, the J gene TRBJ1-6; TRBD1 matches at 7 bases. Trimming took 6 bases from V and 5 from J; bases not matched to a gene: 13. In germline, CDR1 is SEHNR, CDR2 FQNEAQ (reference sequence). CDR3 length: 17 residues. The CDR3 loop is CASSPEAGGRDNSPLHF. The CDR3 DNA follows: TGTGCCAGCAGTCCTGAGGCAGGGGGACGGGATAATTCACCCCTCCACTTT.

The DNA for the CDR3 is TGCAGCGCAGGACAGGCGAACACTGAAGCTTTCTTT. Its translation: CSAGQANTEAFF. V usage is TRBV29-1 and J usage is TRBJ1-1; 7 bases map to TRBD1. CDR3 size: 12 residues. V shed 7 bases and J 1 base; nucleotides not matched to a gene: 3. CDR1 is SQVTM, CDR2 ANQGSEA, per germline.

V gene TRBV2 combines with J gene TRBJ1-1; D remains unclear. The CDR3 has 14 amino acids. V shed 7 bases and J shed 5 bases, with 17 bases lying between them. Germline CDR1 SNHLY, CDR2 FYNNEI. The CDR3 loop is CASKKLFGNTEAFF. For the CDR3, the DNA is TGTGCCAGCAAAAAACTCTTCGGTAATACTGAAGCTTTCTTT.

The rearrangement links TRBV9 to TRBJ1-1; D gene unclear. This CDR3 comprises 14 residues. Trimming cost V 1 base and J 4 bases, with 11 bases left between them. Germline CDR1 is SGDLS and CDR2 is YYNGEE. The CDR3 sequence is CASSVHALGTEAFF. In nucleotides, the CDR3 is TGTGCCAGCAGCGTACACGCCCTAGGCACTGAAGCTTTCTTT.

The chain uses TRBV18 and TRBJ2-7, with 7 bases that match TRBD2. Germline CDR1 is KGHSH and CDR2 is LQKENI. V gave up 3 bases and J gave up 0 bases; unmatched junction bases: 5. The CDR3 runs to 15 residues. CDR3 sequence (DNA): TGTGCCAGCTCACCGGGGGGGGGAAGCTCCTACGAGCAGTACTTC. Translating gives CASSPGGGSSYEQYF.